The clone carrying this T cell receptor beta chain was found once. No antigen is known for it. The data are from a study of siplizumab effects on memory and regulatory T cells. Overall study findings and caveats: Suppression by proliferating Tregs derived from siplizumab cultures was not verified. In unstimulated cells, naive T cells appeared more diverse than memory T cells and seemed major alloresponse contributors. Researchers could map only a minor fraction of alloreactive clones to unstimulated subsets.

Per-sample assaying covered 80,000 to 100,000 TCR templates. Repertoires were generated with immunoSEQ multiplex PCR, while TCRdb's copy carries only in-frame clones and drops some. Here the sample spans fewer than 120,000 clones, just under 95% being singletons. The length of the CDR3 is 12 residues. The V and J ends lost 3 bases and 4 bases, in that order; junction bases with no gene match: 3. The germline gives CDR1 SQVTM, CDR2 ANQGSEA. This sequence was found in a human donor in good health. The chain employs TRBV29-1 and TRBJ2-7; 7 positions match TRBD2. Sequencing used CD4+ T cells sorted from blood. The CDR3 region has the DNA TGCAGCGTTGACCGCGGGGGTTACGAGCAGTACTTC. As protein: CSVDRGGYEQYF.